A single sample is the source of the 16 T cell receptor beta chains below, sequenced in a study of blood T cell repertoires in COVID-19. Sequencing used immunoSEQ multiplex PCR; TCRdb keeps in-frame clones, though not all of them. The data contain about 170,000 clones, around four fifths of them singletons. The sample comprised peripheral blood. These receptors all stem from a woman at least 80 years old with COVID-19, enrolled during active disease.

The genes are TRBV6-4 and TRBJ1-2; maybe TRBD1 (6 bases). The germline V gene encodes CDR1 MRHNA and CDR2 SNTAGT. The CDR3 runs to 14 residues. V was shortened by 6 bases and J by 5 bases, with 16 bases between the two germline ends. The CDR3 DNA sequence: TGTGCCAGCAGAGCGGGGGGGCAGGGGTATGGCTACACCTTC. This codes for CASRAGGQGYGYTF.

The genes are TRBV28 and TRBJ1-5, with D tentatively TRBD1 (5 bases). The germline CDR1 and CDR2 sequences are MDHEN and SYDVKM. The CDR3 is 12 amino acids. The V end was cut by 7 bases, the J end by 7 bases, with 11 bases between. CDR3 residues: CASTLRGQPQHF. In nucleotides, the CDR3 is TGTGCCAGCACCCTTCGGGGGCAGCCCCAGCATTTT. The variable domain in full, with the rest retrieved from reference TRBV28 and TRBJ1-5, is DVKVTQSSRYLVKRTGEKVFLECVQDMDHENMFWYRQDPGLGLRLIYFSYDVKMKEKGDIPEGYSVSREKKERFSLILESASTNQTSMYLCASTLRGQPQHFGDGTRLSIL.

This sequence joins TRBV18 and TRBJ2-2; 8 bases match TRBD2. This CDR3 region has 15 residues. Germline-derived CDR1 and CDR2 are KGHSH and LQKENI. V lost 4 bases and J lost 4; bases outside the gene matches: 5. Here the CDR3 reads CASSQPGGRTGELFF. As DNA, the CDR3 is TGTGCCAGCTCACAGCCGGGGGGGCGCACCGGGGAGCTGTTTTTT.

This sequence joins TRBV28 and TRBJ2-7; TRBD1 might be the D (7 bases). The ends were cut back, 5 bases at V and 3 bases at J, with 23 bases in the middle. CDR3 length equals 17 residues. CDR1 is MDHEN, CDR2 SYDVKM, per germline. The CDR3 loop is CASSTRRAGGGSYEQYF. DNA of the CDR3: TGTGCCAGCAGTACTAGGAGGGCAGGGGGTGGGAGCTACGAGCAGTACTTC.

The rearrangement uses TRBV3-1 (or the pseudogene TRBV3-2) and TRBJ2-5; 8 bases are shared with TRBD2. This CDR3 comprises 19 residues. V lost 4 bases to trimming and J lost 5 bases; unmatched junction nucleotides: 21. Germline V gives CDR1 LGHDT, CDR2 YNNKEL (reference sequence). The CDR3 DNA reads TGTGCCAGCAGCCCCCCCCGGGGGGGCGGGGCCGGGGTAGAGGAGACCCAGTACTTC. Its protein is CASSPPRGGGAGVEETQYF.

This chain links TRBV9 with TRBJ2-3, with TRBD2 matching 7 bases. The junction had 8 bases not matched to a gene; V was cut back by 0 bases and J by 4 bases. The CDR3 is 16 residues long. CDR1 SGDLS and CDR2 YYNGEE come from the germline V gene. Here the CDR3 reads CASSVAPGGGSDTQYF. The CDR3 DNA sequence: TGTGCCAGCAGCGTAGCTCCCGGGGGAGGGTCAGATACGCAGTATTTT.

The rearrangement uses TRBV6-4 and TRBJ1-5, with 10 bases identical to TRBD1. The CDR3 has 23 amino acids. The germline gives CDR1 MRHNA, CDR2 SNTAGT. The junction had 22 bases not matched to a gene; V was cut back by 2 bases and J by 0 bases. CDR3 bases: TGTGCCAGCAGTGACCCCACGGAGACAGGGGGCGCGTATTCCGGGGATAGCAATCAGCCCCAGCATTTT. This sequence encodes CASSDPTETGGAYSGDSNQPQHF.

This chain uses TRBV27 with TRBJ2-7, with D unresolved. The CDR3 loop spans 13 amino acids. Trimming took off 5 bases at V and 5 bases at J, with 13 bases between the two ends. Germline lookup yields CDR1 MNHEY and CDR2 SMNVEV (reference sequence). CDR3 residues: CASSGPRRHEQYF. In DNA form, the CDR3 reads TGTGCCAGCAGTGGGCCCCGCCGCCACGAGCAGTACTTC.

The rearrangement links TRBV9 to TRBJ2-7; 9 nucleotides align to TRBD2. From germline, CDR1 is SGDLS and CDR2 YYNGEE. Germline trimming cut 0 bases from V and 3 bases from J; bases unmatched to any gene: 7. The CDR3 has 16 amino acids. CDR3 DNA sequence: TGTGCCAGCAGCGTAGGGAGCGGGGGGTCGCACTACGAGCAGTACTTC. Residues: CASSVGSGGSHYEQYF.

The CDR3 is CASSVAMGSSPLHF. The CDR3 DNA sequence: TGTGCCAGCAGCGTAGCTATGGGCAGCTCACCCCTCCACTTT. The chain employs TRBV9 and TRBJ1-6; D ambiguous. V lost 0 bases and J lost 10, with 11 bases in between. The CDR3 is 14 residues long. Germline lookup yields CDR1 SGDLS and CDR2 YYNGEE.

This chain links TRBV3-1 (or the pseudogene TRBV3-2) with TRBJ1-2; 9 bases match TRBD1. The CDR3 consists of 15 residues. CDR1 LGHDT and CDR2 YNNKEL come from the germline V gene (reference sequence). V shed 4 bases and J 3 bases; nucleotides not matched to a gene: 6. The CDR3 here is CASSRSGTGHYGYTF. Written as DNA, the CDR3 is TGTGCCAGCAGCCGATCCGGGACAGGGCACTATGGCTACACCTTC.

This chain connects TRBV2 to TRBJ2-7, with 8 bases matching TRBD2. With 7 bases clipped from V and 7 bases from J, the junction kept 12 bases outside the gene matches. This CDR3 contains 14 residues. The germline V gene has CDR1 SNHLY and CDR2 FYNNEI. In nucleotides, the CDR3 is TGTGCCAGCACCCGGGAGGGCCGACGTGGAGAGCAGTACTTC. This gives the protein CASTREGRRGEQYF.

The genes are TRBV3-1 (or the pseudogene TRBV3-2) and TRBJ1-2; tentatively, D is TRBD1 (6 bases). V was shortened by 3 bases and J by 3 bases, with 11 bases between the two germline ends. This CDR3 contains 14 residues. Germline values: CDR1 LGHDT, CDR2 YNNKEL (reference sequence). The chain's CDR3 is CASSHAGGDYGYTF. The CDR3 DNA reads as TGTGCCAGCAGCCATGCTGGGGGCGACTATGGCTACACCTTC.

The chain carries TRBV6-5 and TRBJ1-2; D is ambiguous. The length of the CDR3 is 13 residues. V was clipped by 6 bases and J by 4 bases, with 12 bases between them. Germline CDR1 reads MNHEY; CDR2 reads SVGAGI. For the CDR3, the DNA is TGTGCCAGCAGAACAACCGCATCCTATGGCTACACCTTC. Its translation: CASRTTASYGYTF.

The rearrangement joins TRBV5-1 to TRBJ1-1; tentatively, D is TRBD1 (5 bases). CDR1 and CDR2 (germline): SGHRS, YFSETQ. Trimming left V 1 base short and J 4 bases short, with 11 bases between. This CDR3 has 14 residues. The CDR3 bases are TGCGCCAGCAGCTTGTGGACAATCGGCACTGAAGCTTTCTTT. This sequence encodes CASSLWTIGTEAFF.

CDR3 loop: CSVEGAQGAASGYTF. CDR3 bases: TGCAGCGTTGAGGGGGCCCAGGGGGCTGCTTCTGGCTACACCTTC. J is TRBJ1-2 and V is TRBV29-1; 8 nucleotides line up with TRBD1. Germline trimming cut 3 bases from V and 7 bases from J; bases unmatched to any gene: 13. Germline loops: CDR1 SQVTM, CDR2 ANQGSEA. This CDR3 has 15 residues.